These T cell receptor beta chains were read from a single sample in a study of multiple sclerosis patients with progressive multifocal leukoencephalopathy. Profiled with immunoSEQ multiplex PCR; TCRdb holds only in-frame clones, not every one. The sample gives 29,000 or so clones, roughly 91% of which show up once; around 1.5% is in the top ten. The sample in question was PBMCs, obtained from a patient treated with natalizumab. These receptors came from a human donor with multiple sclerosis. The CDR3 runs from the conserved cysteine through the conserved F or W. The D gene is left open where the match is weak. For some rows the clone size is stated as once, few or many, or as a class when expanded; others skip it.

v_gene,d_gene,j_gene,abundance,CDR3nt,CDR3aa
TRBV7-8,.,TRBJ1-5,.,TGTGCCAGCATCGCCCAAAACAGGGAGAGGAATCAGCCCCAGCATTTT,CASIAQNRERNQPQHF
TRBV10-3,TRBD2,TRBJ2-3,.,TGTGCCGCGGAAGCGGGAGGATCAGATACGCAGTATTTT,CAAEAGGSDTQYF
TRBV30,.,TRBJ1-1,.,TGTGCCTGGGCGGGGGGCCCCCACACTGAAGCTTTCTTT,CAWAGGPHTEAFF
TRBV29-1,.,TRBJ2-7,.,TGCAGCGTTGACACCTCCAGCTCCTACGAGCAGTACTTC,CSVDTSSSYEQYF
TRBV23-1,TRBD1,TRBJ2-3,.,TGCGCCAGCAGTCAATCGGTCCAGGGGGGCACAGATACGCAGTATTTT,CASSQSVQGGTDTQYF
TRBV29-1,TRBD1,TRBJ2-7,.,TGCAGCGCGACCGGGACAGGGAGGTACGAGCAGTACTTC,CSATGTGRYEQYF
TRBV5-4,TRBD2,TRBJ2-1,.,TGTGCCAGCAGCTTGGCGTCTAGCGGAAATTACAATGAGCAGTTCTTC,CASSLASSGNYNEQFF
TRBV6-6,.,TRBJ1-1,few,TGTGCCAGCAGTTTAGGGGAGAACACTGAAGCTTTCTTT,CASSLGENTEAFF
TRBV19,TRBD2,TRBJ2-2,.,TGTGCCAGTAGTAAAGGGTGGCTAGCGGGCACCGGGGAGCTGTTTTTT,CASSKGWLAGTGELFF
TRBV5-6,.,TRBJ2-7,.,TGTGCCAGCAGCGCCCCGGGGGAAGGGGACGAGCAGTACTTC,CASSAPGEGDEQYF
TRBV5-1,TRBD2,TRBJ2-1,.,TGCGCCAGCAGTCCCGCGGGAGTGCCTGGCAATGAGCAGTTCTTC,CASSPAGVPGNEQFF
TRBV14,.,TRBJ1-2,.,TGTGCCAGCAGCCAAGATCTCGGCCCCTATGGCTACACCTTC,CASSQDLGPYGYTF
TRBV4-1,TRBD1,TRBJ2-7,.,TGCGCCAGCAGCCTTGGGGACAGGCCCTACGAGCAGTACTTC,CASSLGDRPYEQYF
TRBV7-6,.,TRBJ2-1,.,TGTGCCAGCAGCCCGTTCCCCGGGCTACATGAGCAGTTCTTC,CASSPFPGLHEQFF
TRBV19,TRBD2,TRBJ2-7,few,TGTGCCAGTAGCCCGGGACTAGCGGGAGTATACGAGCAGTACTTC,CASSPGLAGVYEQYF
TRBV27,.,TRBJ2-1,.,TGTGCCAGCAGTCTAGCGCTTGGGGATGAGCAGTTCTTC,CASSLALGDEQFF
TRBV6-6,.,TRBJ2-1,.,TGTGCCAGCAGTTCCTGGACAGATGAGCAGTTCTTC,CASSSWTDEQFF
TRBV19,.,TRBJ2-2,.,TGTGCCACCACGACGGGTCCCGCCGGGGAGCTGTTTTTT,CATTTGPAGELFF
TRBV5-1,.,TRBJ1-2,.,TGCGCCAGCAGCTTGGGGGTGGCAGTTTATGGCTACACCTTC,CASSLGVAVYGYTF
TRBV19,.,TRBJ1-2,.,TGTGCCAGTAGTATAGCCGCGGCCATGAGTTACTCTGGCTACACCTTC,CASSIAAAMSYSGYTF
TRBV28,.,TRBJ1-6,.,TGTGCCAGCAGTTCCCCACGCCCGACCGGTTCACCCCTCCACTTT,CASSSPRPTGSPLHF
TRBV9,.,TRBJ2-3,.,TGTGCCAGCAGCGTAAAGTCCGGGGATACGCAGTATTTT,CASSVKSGDTQYF
TRBV2,.,TRBJ1-1,.,TGTGCCAGCAGTGGCCCGTATGGGGGGACACAGGCTATGAACACTGAAGCTTTCTTT,CASSGPYGGTQAMNTEAFF
TRBV6-1,.,TRBJ1-1,.,TGTGCCAGCAGCACACAGGGATATAGCACTGAAGCTTTCTTT,CASSTQGYSTEAFF
TRBV6-4,TRBD1,TRBJ1-5,.,TGTGCCAGCGGGACAGGGGACAATCAGCCCCAGCATTTT,CASGTGDNQPQHF
TRBV27,.,TRBJ1-1,.,TGTGCCAGCAGTTTACGCGCCGGACTATTGAACACTGAAGCTTTCTTT,CASSLRAGLLNTEAFF
TRBV6-5,TRBD2,TRBJ2-1,few,TGTGCCAGCGGGCGGGGGAGCGGTGAGCAGTTCTTC,CASGRGSGEQFF
TRBV28,.,TRBJ1-2,.,TGTGCCAGCAGTTCCGCCGACATTGGCTACACCTTC,CASSSADIGYTF
TRBV2,.,TRBJ1-5,few,TGTGCCAGCAATTCCGGACAGCTCAATCAGCCCCAGCATTTT,CASNSGQLNQPQHF
TRBV25-1,.,TRBJ2-7,.,TGTGCCAGTCGGGGACCAACCTACGAGCAGTACTTC,CASRGPTYEQYF
TRBV28,TRBD2,TRBJ2-7,.,TGTGCCAGCAGTTTCAGTGGGACTAGCGGGACTTTCTACGAGCAGTACTTC,CASSFSGTSGTFYEQYF
TRBV30,.,TRBJ2-5,once,TGTGCCTGGAGTGTAGGAGTTCAAGAGACCCAGTACTTC,CAWSVGVQETQYF
TRBV25-1,.,TRBJ2-7,.,TGTGCCAGTAGTTCCTTTACACATTCCTACGAGCAGTACTTC,CASSSFTHSYEQYF
TRBV7-7,.,TRBJ2-5,.,TGTGCTAGCAGCTTAGGAGGTGGTGGAGAGACCCAGTACTTC,CASSLGGGGETQYF
TRBV14,.,TRBJ2-7,.,TGTGCCAGCGGAAGTAGCTCCTCGAAAACCTACGAGCAGTACTTC,CASGSSSSKTYEQYF
TRBV25-1,.,TRBJ2-1,.,TGTGCCAGCAGTGAATTTGAGCGGGCCCCCTACAATGAGCAGTTCTTC,CASSEFERAPYNEQFF
TRBV5-1,.,TRBJ1-1,.,TGCGCCAGCAGCTTGGACAGCATCTCCGGCACTGAAGCTTTCTTT,CASSLDSISGTEAFF
TRBV30,TRBD1,TRBJ2-7,.,TGTGCCTGGAGCGACCCGGGACAGGGGGCCTACGAGCAGTACTTC,CAWSDPGQGAYEQYF
TRBV19,TRBD1,TRBJ1-1,.,TGTGCCAGTAGGGAGACAGGGGTGTCGACTGAAGCTTTCTTT,CASRETGVSTEAFF
TRBV6-5,.,TRBJ1-2,.,TGTGCCAGCAGTCCTCAATCGGGGGGCTATGGCTACACCTTC,CASSPQSGGYGYTF
TRBV11-2,.,TRBJ2-1,.,TGTGCCAGCAGCTGGGGGACTGGGTTGCAGTTCTTC,CASSWGTGLQFF
TRBV5-1,TRBD2,TRBJ2-1,.,TGCGCCAGCACCACCTCTTCGCGGGAGGTCTACAATGAGCAGTTCTTC,CASTTSSREVYNEQFF
TRBV28,.,TRBJ2-3,.,TGTGCCAGCAGCAGGGGCGATACGCAGTATTTT,CASSRGDTQYF
TRBV9,TRBD1,TRBJ2-5,once,TGTGCCAGCAGCCCCGATCCGGACAGGGGCGCGACCCAGTACTTC,CASSPDPDRGATQYF
TRBV28,TRBD1,TRBJ1-5,.,TGTGCCAGCCTTATGGCAGGAGGGGGCCAGCCCCAGCATTTT,CASLMAGGGQPQHF
TRBV30,.,TRBJ2-1,.,TGTGCCTGGAGTCCGTTAGCGGCCAACTACAATGAGCAGTTCTTC,CAWSPLAANYNEQFF
TRBV27,.,TRBJ1-2,.,TGTGCCAGCACCAAAGAAGGGGGGAGAGGTGGCTACACCTTC,CASTKEGGRGGYTF
TRBV6-4,TRBD2,TRBJ2-3,.,TGTGCCAGCAGTCGCGGCGGGAGGGCCGCAGATACGCAGTATTTT,CASSRGGRAADTQYF
TRBV4-3,.,TRBJ2-3,.,TGCGCCAGCAGCCAAGATTTAAGACAGGCAGATACGCAGTATTTT,CASSQDLRQADTQYF
TRBV2,.,TRBJ2-3,.,TGTGCCAGCAGTGAAGTGGCGGGATTTCGCACAGATACGCAGTATTTT,CASSEVAGFRTDTQYF
TRBV19,.,TRBJ2-2,.,TGTGCCAGTAGTAAGGGCTGGACGGAGCTGTTTTTT,CASSKGWTELFF